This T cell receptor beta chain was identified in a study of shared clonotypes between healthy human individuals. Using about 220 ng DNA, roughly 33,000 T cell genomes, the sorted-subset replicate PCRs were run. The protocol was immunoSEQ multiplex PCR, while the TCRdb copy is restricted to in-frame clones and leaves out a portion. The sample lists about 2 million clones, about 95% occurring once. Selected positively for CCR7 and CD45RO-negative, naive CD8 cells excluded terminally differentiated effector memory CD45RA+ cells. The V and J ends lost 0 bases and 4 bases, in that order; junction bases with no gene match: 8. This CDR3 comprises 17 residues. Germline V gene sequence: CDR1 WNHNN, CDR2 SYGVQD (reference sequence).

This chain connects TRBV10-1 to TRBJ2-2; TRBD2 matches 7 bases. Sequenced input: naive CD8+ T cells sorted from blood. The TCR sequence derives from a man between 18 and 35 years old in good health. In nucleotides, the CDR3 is TGCGCCAGCAGTGAGTCCGGGGAGGGGCCAAGCACCGGGGAGCTGTTTTTT. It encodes CASSESGEGPSTGELFF.